A single sample gave rise to the 31 T cell receptor beta chains below, sequenced in a study of blood T cells in healthy people across ages. A second PCR of about 7 to 12 cycles used a sample-barcoded 5' primer and a J-beta primer mix. TCRdb re-analysed the 5' RACE reads in MiXCR, keeping a single row per CDR3 protein. The sample consists of 550,000 to 700,000 distinct CDR3 sequences, roughly 29% of them appearing once. Sequenced: blood. The origin of the receptors is a woman aged 70-85 years in good health.

The chain links TRBV7-2 to TRBJ2-5; 9 bases match TRBD2. After removal of 1 base from V and 7 bases from J, the junction contained 13 bases not matched to a gene. Germline-derived CDR1 and CDR2 are SGHTA and FQGNSA. The CDR3 contains 17 residues. The CDR3 is CASSLGELAGFPGTQYF. The CDR3 DNA reads TGTGCCAGCAGCTTAGGGGAGCTAGCGGGGTTCCCTGGGACCCAGTACTTC.

This sequence joins TRBV25-1 and TRBJ2-1; no clear D gene. The CDR3 is 16 amino acids. The germline CDR1 and CDR2 sequences are MGHDK and SYGVNS. V was pared by 4 bases and J by 7 bases, with 20 bases between. CDR3 in amino acids: CASSATPTSAANEQFF. The CDR3 coding sequence is TGTGCCAGCAGTGCAACACCAACTTCTGCAGCGAATGAGCAGTTCTTC.

The chain combines TRBV20-1 with TRBJ1-1, with D unresolved. Between the trimmed V and J ends, which lost 3 bases and 2 bases, there was a span of 10 bases. CDR3 size: 13 residues. Per germline, CDR1 DFQATT and CDR2 SNEGSKA (reference sequence). This CDR3 is CSARKDLNTEAFF. Written as DNA, the CDR3 is TGCAGTGCTAGGAAGGACCTTAACACTGAAGCTTTCTTT.

This clonotype was observed a handful of times. The chain combines TRBV4-2 with TRBJ2-4; D unclear. The CDR3 totals 14 residues. Trimming removed 3 bases at V and 1 base at J, with 7 bases between. CDR1 and CDR2 from the germline V gene are LGHNA and YNFKEQ. CDR3 sequence (DNA): TGTGCCAGCAGCCACCCCGGGGCCAAAAACATTCAGTACTTC. It translates to CASSHPGAKNIQYF.

There are a few counts of this clonotype. At one end, the junction sequence differs from germline, possibly due to a read error. This chain connects TRBV5-1 to TRBJ2-4, with D possibly being TRBD2 (6 bases). CDR1 SGHRS and CDR2 YFSETQ come from the germline V gene. There are 17 residues in the CDR3. CDR3 nucleotide sequence: TGCGCCAGCAGTACGTTACCGGGCCCACTAGCCAAAGACATTCAGTACTTC. Translation: CASSTLPGPLAKDIQYF.

The CDR3 nucleotides read TGTGCCAGTACCGATGGGGCGGGGTTATCCTACGAGCAGTACTTC. Protein sequence: CASTDGAGLSYEQYF. The chain uses TRBV16 and TRBJ2-5; D is possibly TRBD2 (6 bases). The J call is in doubt because the DNA end fits TRBJ2-7 better. Looked up from germline, CDR1 is KGHSY and CDR2 is FQNENV. This CDR3 has 15 amino acids.

V gene TRBV28 combines with J gene TRBJ2-1; 9 bases match TRBD2. The CDR3 is 16 amino acids. V dropped 2 bases and J dropped 2; count of bases not matched to a gene: 4. From germline, CDR1 is MDHEN and CDR2 SYDVKM. The CDR3 region is CASSLGAGGTYNEQFF. Here the CDR3 DNA reads TGTGCCAGCAGTTTAGGGGCGGGGGGGACCTACAATGAGCAGTTCTTC.

This clonotype was seen a few times. The chain employs TRBV7-6 and TRBJ2-1, with 13 bases lining up with TRBD2. Germline V gene lookup returns CDR1 SGHVS and CDR2 FNYEAQ. The CDR3 totals 16 residues. Trimming at V came to 4 bases and at J to 6 bases, leaving 6 bases not matched to a gene. The DNA of the CDR3 is TGTGCCAGCAGCTCTGGGACTAGCGGGGTATGCAATGAGCAGTTCTTC. Protein: CASSSGTSGVCNEQFF.

J is TRBJ2-5 and V is TRBV4-1; the D gene is possibly TRBD1 (6 bases). Judging by the DNA end, TRBJ2-1 fits better; the J call may be wrong. This CDR3 spans 13 amino acids. The germline V gene has CDR1 MGHRA and CDR2 YSYEKL. In DNA, the CDR3 is TGCGCCAGCAGCCCCGGGACATTCAATGAGCAGTTCTTC. Its translation is CASSPGTFNEQFF.

This clonotype was seen more than once but under ten times. V usage is TRBV10-3 and J usage is TRBJ2-3; D unclear. V was pared by 3 bases and J by 0 bases, with 4 bases between. The germline CDR1 and CDR2 sequences are ENHRY and SYGVKD. The CDR3 loop spans 13 amino acids. CDR3 amino acids: CAISEDSTDTQYF. The CDR3 DNA reads as TGTGCCATCAGTGAAGACAGCACAGATACGCAGTATTTT.

This clonotype has only a few counts. The rearrangement joins TRBV6-1 to TRBJ1-4, with D maybe TRBD1 (6 bases). Germline CDR1 MNHNS, CDR2 SASEGT. V shed 5 bases and J shed 8 bases, with 24 bases lying between them. The CDR3 is made up of 17 amino acids. CDR3 sequence: CASSPYQSPTGWEKLFF. CDR3 sequence (DNA): TGTGCCAGCAGTCCTTACCAATCTCCGACAGGATGGGAAAAACTGTTTTTT.

The chain recombines TRBV4-2 with TRBJ1-2; TRBD1 matches 7 bases. CDR1 and CDR2 (germline): LGHNA, YNFKEQ. Unmatched junction bases numbered 14, after V lost 7 bases and J lost 3 bases. The CDR3 spans 16 residues. CDR3 amino acids: CASTNPSGTDYYGYTF. In DNA form, the CDR3 reads TGTGCCAGCACCAACCCCTCCGGGACAGATTACTATGGCTACACCTTC.

The chain couples TRBV20-1 to TRBJ2-7; D unclear. Germline values: CDR1 DFQATT, CDR2 SNEGSKA (reference sequence). The germline V and J ends were trimmed by 0 bases and 5 bases, with 14 bases remaining between them. There are 14 residues in the CDR3. The CDR3 loop reads CSARDLVGKNEQYF. The CDR3 nucleotides are TGCAGTGCTAGAGATCTGGTAGGGAAGAACGAGCAGTACTTC.

The chain couples TRBV29-1 to TRBJ2-3; 7 nucleotides agree with TRBD2. There are 17 residues in the CDR3. V shed 0 bases and J 5 bases; nucleotides not matched to a gene: 14. From germline, CDR1 is SQVTM and CDR2 ANQGSEA. The CDR3 region has the DNA TGCAGCGTTGAAGATCTCTTATCTAATTGGGGGGGAGATACGCAGTATTTT. It is translated as CSVEDLLSNWGGDTQYF.

The sample holds a few counts of this clonotype. This chain connects TRBV5-1 to TRBJ2-5; the D is unclear. Germline loops: CDR1 SGHRS, CDR2 YFSETQ. Trimming pared 0 bases from V and 11 bases from J, leaving 14 bases between. The CDR3 length is 13 residues. CDR3 protein: CASSLAEGQEQYF. The CDR3, as DNA: TGCGCCAGCAGCTTGGCCGAAGGGCAAGAGCAGTACTTC.

This clonotype was found a few times. The chain combines TRBV6-1 with TRBJ1-1, with D maybe TRBD1 (6 bases). Germline values: CDR1 MNHNS, CDR2 SASEGT. V was shortened by 3 bases and J by 3 bases, with 11 bases between the two germline ends. This CDR3 is built from 14 residues. CDR3 in DNA: TGTGCCAGCAGTGACCGGGGGCGCGACACTGAAGCTTTCTTT. This sequence encodes CASSDRGRDTEAFF.

This clonotype came up a few times. For the CDR3, the DNA is TGTGCCAGCAGCTTCGAAGCGGGGGGGCTCACCGGGGAGCTGTTTTTT. This gives the protein CASSFEAGGLTGELFF. The chain combines TRBV7-3 with TRBJ2-2, with 10 bases lining up with TRBD2. Germline-derived CDR1 and CDR2 are SGHTA and FQGTGA. The CDR3 totals 16 residues. The ends lost 3 bases at V and 4 bases at J; junction bases unmatched: 5.

In this sample, this clonotype turned up a few times. A junction end diverges from the germline sequence, so it may reflect a read error. V and J are TRBV20-1 and TRBJ2-4; D not certain. CDR1 and CDR2 from the germline V gene are DFQATT and SNEGSKA (reference sequence). The CDR3 length is 13 residues. The CDR3 DNA is TGCAGTGCTAGAGAGATAGCCAAGAACATTCAGTACTTC. It translates to CSAREIAKNIQYF.

The CDR3 region is CASTSGGSYEQYF. CDR3 bases: TGTGCCAGTACTAGCGGGGGATCCTACGAGCAGTACTTC. V usage is TRBV12-3 or TRBV12-4 and J usage is TRBJ2-7, with 11 nucleotides matching TRBD2. After removal of 9 bases from V and 1 base from J, the junction contained 2 bases not matched to a gene. This CDR3 region has 13 residues.

This rearrangement joins TRBV3-1 to TRBJ1-6, with D uncertain. This CDR3 has 14 amino acids. Germline-derived CDR1 and CDR2 are LGHDT and YNNKEL (reference sequence). V was clipped by 4 bases and J by 7 bases, with 11 bases between them. DNA for the CDR3: TGTGCCAGCAGCCCCACTGTCCGAAATTCACCCCTCCACTTT. It specifies CASSPTVRNSPLHF. The full variable domain, with the rest looked up from reference TRBV3-1 and TRBJ1-6, is DTAVSQTPKYLVTQMGNDKSIKCEQNLGHDTMYWYKQDSKKFLKIMFSYNNKELIINETVPNRFSPKSPDKAHLNLHINSLELGDSAVYFCASSPTVRNSPLHFGNGTRLTVT.

On this clonotype itself: No conserved phenylalanine or tryptophan ends this CDR3, so it is likely a read error. The chain employs TRBV7-2 and TRBJ2-7, with TRBD2 matching 7 bases. The V segment lost 6 bases and the J segment 3 bases; nucleotides outside the gene matches: 8. Germline CDR1 SGHTA, CDR2 FQGNSA. CDR3 length equals 14 residues. Here the CDR3 reads CASSSRAGYYEQYY. DNA for the CDR3: TGTGCCAGCAGTTCGCGAGCGGGGTACTACGAGCAGTACTAC.

J is TRBJ1-2 and V is TRBV27; the match to TRBD1 covers 8 bases. V lost 7 bases, J lost 8 bases, and 15 bases stayed unmatched. Germline V gene sequence: CDR1 MNHEY, CDR2 SMNVEV (reference sequence). The CDR3 is made up of 15 amino acids. CDR3 in DNA: TGTGCCAGCAAAGGGACAGGTTGGTATGAAGGCGGCTACACCTTC. It codes for CASKGTGWYEGGYTF.

There are a few counts of this clonotype. The chain combines TRBV5-1 with TRBJ2-7; 8 bases are a match to TRBD2. Germline CDR1 and CDR2: SGHRS and YFSETQ. The CDR3 length is 15 residues. Trimming at V came to 4 bases and at J to 6 bases, leaving 12 bases not matched to a gene. CDR3 region: CASSLRGGLVGEQYF. The DNA for the CDR3 is TGCGCCAGCAGCCTCCGGGGGGGCCTAGTAGGCGAGCAGTACTTC. Combining the CDR3 with reference TRBV5-1 and TRBJ2-7 gives the whole variable domain KAGVTQTPRYLIKTRGQQVTLSCSPISGHRSVSWYQQTPGQGLQFLFEYFSETQRNKGNFPGRFSGRQFSNSRSEMNVSTLELGDSALYLCASSLRGGLVGEQYFGPGTRLTVT.

This clonotype was found a few times. The chain has TRBV5-1 and TRBJ1-2, with D possibly matching TRBD1 (6 bases). There are 13 residues in the CDR3. Germline CDR1 is SGHRS and CDR2 is YFSETQ. V lost 2 bases and J lost 6, with 11 bases in between. The CDR3 nucleotides read TGCGCCAGCAGCTTACAGGGAAATAATGGCTACACCTTC. This encodes CASSLQGNNGYTF.

This clonotype was seen only a few times. This chain uses TRBV20-1 with TRBJ2-2; D not resolved. The CDR3 has 12 residues. The ends were cut back, 6 bases at V and 5 bases at J, with 10 bases in the middle. Germline V gives CDR1 DFQATT, CDR2 SNEGSKA (reference sequence). The CDR3 here is CSALGLTGELFF. DNA of the CDR3: TGCAGTGCATTAGGGTTAACCGGGGAGCTGTTTTTT.

This clonotype was seen only a few times. V gene TRBV5-1 combines with J gene TRBJ2-7; the D call may be TRBD1 or TRBD2 (6 bases each). The CDR3 is made up of 14 amino acids. The germline CDR1 and CDR2 sequences are SGHRS and YFSETQ. Trimming removed 2 bases at V and 2 bases at J, with 11 bases between. As DNA, the CDR3 is TGCGCCAGCAGCTTCGAGGGGGGTCCCTACGAGCAGTACTTC. This codes for CASSFEGGPYEQYF.

In its sample, this clonotype was seen a few times. The rearrangement links TRBV29-1 to TRBJ2-7; 11 bases align to TRBD2. Germline lookup yields CDR1 SQVTM and CDR2 ANQGSEA. CDR3 length: 13 amino acids. After removal of 2 bases from V and 3 bases from J, the junction contained 0 bases not matched to a gene. The CDR3 is CSVELAGGYEQYF. The CDR3 DNA reads as TGCAGCGTTGAACTAGCGGGGGGCTACGAGCAGTACTTC.

Only a few counts were recorded for this clonotype. V and J are TRBV7-2 and TRBJ2-5, with D hard to call. Germline lookup yields CDR1 SGHTA and CDR2 FQGNSA. The CDR3 is made up of 11 amino acids. Trimming took 5 bases from V and 5 from J, leaving 6 bases between them. The CDR3 nucleotides are TGTGCCAGCAGCGTTTTGGAGACCCAGTACTTC. Its protein product is CASSVLETQYF. Combining the CDR3 with reference TRBV7-2 and TRBJ2-5 gives the whole variable domain GAGVSQSPSNKVTEKGKDVELRCDPISGHTALYWYRQSLGQGLEFLIYFQGNSAPDKSGLPSDRFSAERTGGSVSTLTIQRTQQEDSAVYLCASSVLETQYFGPGTRLLVL.

CDR3 in amino acids: CASSLGTSIGHIQYF. The CDR3 DNA reads TGTGCCAGCAGCCTCGGGACTAGCATCGGTCACATTCAGTACTTC. The gene calls are TRBV4-2 and TRBJ2-4, with 9 nucleotides matching TRBD2. Trimming took 4 bases from V and 8 from J; bases not matched to a gene: 9. This CDR3 has 15 amino acids. Looked up from germline, CDR1 is LGHNA and CDR2 is YNFKEQ.

Ten or more counts support this clonotype. The chain links TRBV7-9 to TRBJ1-2; a possible D gene is TRBD1 (5 bases). V was trimmed by 4 bases and J by 8 bases, leaving 20 bases between them. This CDR3 has 15 residues. CDR1 and CDR2 from the germline V gene are SEHNR and FQNEAQ (reference sequence). This CDR3 reads CASSSLSSGRGGYTF. As DNA, the CDR3 is TGTGCCAGCAGCTCCCTAAGTTCAGGGAGAGGCGGCTACACCTTC.

This clonotype was detected only a few times. This rearrangement joins TRBV18 to TRBJ1-2; 11 nucleotides align to TRBD1. The trim removed 1 base at V and 4 bases at J, leaving 11 bases unmatched. Per the germline V gene, CDR1 is KGHSH and CDR2 is LQKENI. The CDR3 length is 18 residues. CDR3 sequence (DNA): TGTGCCAGCTCACCACAAGGGACAGGGGGATCAGTAGGCTATGGCTACACCTTC. This codes for CASSPQGTGGSVGYGYTF. The whole variable domain, remainder taken from reference TRBV18 and TRBJ1-2, is NAGVMQNPRHLVRRRGQEARLRCSPMKGHSHVYWYRQLPEEGLKFMVYLQKENIIDESGMPKERFSAEFPKEGPSILRIQQVVRGDSAAYFCASSPQGTGGSVGYGYTFGSGTRLTVV.